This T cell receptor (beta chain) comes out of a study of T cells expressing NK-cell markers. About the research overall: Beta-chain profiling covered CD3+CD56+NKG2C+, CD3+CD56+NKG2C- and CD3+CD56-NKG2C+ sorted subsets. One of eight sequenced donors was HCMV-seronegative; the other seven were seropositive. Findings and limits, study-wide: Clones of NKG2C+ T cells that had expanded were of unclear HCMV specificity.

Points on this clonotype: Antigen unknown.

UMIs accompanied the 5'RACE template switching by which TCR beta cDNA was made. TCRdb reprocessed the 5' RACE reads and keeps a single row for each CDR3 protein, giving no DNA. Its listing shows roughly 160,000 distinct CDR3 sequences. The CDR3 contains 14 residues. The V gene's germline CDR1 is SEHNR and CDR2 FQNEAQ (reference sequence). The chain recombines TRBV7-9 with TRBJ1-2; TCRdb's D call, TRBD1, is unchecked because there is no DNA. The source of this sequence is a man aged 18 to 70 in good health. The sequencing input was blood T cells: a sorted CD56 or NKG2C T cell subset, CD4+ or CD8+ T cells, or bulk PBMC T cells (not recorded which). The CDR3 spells CASSSGQARDGYTF.